This TCR beta chain came from a study of blood T cell repertoires in COVID-19. The method was immunoSEQ multiplex PCR; TCRdb's version includes in-frame clones alone and lacks a portion of them. The sample contains some 230,000 clones, roughly nine tenths of which appear only once. This clone was observed once. Deletions cut 2 bases from V and 3 bases from J, with 14 bases between. The CDR3 is 15 residues long. The germline V gene has CDR1 SGHRS and CDR2 YFSETQ. This clonotype was obtained from a woman aged 18-29 years in a cohort exposed to, infected with or recovered from COVID-19 (not recorded which). What was sequenced was PBMCs or T cells enriched from blood (not recorded which). V is TRBV5-1 and J is TRBJ1-2, with a possible D match to TRBD1 (5 bases). Here the CDR3 DNA reads TGCGCCAGCAGCTTACAACGGGGAGGGGACTATGGCTACACCTTC. This encodes CASSLQRGGDYGYTF.